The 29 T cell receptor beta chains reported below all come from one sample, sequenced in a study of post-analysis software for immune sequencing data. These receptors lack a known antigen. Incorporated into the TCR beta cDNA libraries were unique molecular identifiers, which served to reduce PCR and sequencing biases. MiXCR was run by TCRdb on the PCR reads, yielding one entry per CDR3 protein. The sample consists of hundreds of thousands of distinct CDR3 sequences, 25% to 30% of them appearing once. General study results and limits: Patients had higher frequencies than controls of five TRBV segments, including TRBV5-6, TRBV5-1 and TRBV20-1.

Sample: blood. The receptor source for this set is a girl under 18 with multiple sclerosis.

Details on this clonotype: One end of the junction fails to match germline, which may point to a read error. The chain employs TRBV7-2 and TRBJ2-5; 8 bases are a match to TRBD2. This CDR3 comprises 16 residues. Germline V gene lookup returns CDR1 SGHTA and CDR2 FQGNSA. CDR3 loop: CASSPGVAGFQGTQYF. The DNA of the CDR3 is TGTGCCAGCAGCCCCGGGGTAGCGGGATTCCAAGGGACCCAGTACTTC. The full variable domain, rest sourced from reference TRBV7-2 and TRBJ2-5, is GAGVSQSPSNKVTEKGKDVELRCDPISGHTALYWYRQSLGQGLEFLIYFQGNSAPDKSGLPSDRFSAERTGGSVSTLTIQRTQQEDSAVYLCASSPGVAGFQGTQYFGPGTRLLVL.

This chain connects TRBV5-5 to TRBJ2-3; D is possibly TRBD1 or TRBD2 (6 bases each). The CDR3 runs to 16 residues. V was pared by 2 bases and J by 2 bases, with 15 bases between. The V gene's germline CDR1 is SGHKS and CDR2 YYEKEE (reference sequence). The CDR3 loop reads CASSFEGGRNTDTQYF. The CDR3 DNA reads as TGTGCCAGCAGCTTCGAGGGGGGCCGTAACACAGATACGCAGTATTTT.

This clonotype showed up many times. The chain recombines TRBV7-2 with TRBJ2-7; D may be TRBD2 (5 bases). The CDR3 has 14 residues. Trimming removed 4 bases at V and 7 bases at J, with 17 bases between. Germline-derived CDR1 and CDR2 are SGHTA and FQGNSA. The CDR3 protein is CASSSSIATGEQYF. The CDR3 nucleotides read TGTGCCAGCAGCTCTTCCATAGCTACGGGGGAGCAGTACTTC.

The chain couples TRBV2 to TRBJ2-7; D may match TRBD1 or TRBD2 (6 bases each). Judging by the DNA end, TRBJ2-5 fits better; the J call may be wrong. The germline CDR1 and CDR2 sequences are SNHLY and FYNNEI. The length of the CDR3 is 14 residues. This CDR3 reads CASSEGWGAETQYF. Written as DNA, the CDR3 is TGTGCCAGCAGTGAAGGATGGGGGGCTGAGACCCAGTACTTC.

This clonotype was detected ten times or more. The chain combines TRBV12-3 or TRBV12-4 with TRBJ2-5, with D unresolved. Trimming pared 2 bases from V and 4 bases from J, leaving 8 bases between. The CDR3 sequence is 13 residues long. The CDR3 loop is CASSLPRGETQYF. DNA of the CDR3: TGTGCCAGCAGTTTACCGCGAGGAGAGACCCAGTACTTC.

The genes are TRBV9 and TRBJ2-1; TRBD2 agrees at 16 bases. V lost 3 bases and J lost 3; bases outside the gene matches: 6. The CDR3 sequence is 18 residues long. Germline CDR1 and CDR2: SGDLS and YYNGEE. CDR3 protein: CASSAGLAGGNSYNEQFF. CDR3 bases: TGTGCCAGCAGCGCGGGACTAGCGGGAGGGAACAGCTACAATGAGCAGTTCTTC.

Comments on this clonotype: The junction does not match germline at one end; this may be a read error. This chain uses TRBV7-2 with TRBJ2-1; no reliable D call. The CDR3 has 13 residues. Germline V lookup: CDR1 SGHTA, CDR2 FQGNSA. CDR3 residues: CASSLGRSNERFF. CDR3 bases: TGTGCCAGCAGCTTAGGGCGGAGCAATGAGCGGTTCTTC.

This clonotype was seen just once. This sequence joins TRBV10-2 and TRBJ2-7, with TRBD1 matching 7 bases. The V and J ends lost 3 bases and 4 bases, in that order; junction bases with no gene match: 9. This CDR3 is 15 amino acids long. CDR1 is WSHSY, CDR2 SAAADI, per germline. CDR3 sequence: CASSEANRGTYEQYF. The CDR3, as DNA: TGCGCCAGCAGTGAAGCTAACAGGGGAACATACGAGCAGTACTTC.

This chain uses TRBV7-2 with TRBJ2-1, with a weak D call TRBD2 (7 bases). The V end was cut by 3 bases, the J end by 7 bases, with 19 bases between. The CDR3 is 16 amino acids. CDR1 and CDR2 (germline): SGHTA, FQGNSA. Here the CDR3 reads CASSLFGGGGENEQFF. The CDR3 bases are TGTGCCAGCAGCTTGTTCGGGGGAGGGGGGGAAAATGAGCAGTTCTTC. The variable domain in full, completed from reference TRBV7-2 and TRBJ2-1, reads GAGVSQSPSNKVTEKGKDVELRCDPISGHTALYWYRQSLGQGLEFLIYFQGNSAPDKSGLPSDRFSAERTGGSVSTLTIQRTQQEDSAVYLCASSLFGGGGENEQFFGPGTRLTVL.

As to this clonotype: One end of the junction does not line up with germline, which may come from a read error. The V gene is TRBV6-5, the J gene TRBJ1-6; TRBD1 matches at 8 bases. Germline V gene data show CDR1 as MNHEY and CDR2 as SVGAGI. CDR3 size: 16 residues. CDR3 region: CASSYLRTGRNLPPHF. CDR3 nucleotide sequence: TGTGCCAGCAGTTACTTACGGACAGGGAGAAATTTACCCCCCCACTTT.

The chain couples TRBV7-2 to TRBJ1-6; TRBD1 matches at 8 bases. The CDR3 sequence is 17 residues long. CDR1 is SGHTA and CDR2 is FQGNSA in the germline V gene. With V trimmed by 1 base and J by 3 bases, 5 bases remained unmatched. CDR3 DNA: TGTGCCAGCAGCTTAGGCCAGGGGGCCGTCTATAATTCACCCCTCCACTTT. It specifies CASSLGQGAVYNSPLHF.

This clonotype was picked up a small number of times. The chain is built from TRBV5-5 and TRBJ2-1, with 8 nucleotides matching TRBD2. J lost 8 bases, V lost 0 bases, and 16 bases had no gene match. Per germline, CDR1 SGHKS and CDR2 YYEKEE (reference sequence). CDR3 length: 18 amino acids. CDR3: CASSLVVRGGSDNDEQFF. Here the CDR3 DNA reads TGTGCCAGCAGCTTGGTCGTACGGGGGGGATCCGATAACGATGAGCAGTTCTTC.

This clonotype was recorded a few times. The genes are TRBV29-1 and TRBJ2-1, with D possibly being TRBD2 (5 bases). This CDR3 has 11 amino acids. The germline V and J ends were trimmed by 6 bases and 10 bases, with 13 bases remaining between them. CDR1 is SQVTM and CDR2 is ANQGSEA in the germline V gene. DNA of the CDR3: TGCAGCGTCCCCAGTCAGCGGGAGCAGTTCTTC. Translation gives CSVPSQREQFF.

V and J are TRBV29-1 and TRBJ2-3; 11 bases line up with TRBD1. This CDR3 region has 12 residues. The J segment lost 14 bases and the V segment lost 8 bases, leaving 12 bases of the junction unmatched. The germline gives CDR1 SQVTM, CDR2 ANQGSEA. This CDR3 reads CSPGQGASPRYF. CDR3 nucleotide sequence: TGCAGCCCTGGACAGGGGGCTAGCCCTAGGTATTTT.

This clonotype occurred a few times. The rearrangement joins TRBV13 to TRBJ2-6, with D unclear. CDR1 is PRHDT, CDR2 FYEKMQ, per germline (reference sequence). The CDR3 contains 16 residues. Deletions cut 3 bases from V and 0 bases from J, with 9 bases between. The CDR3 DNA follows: TGTGCCAGCAGCTTTGCTGCGTTCTCTGGGGCCAACGTCCTGACTTTC. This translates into CASSFAAFSGANVLTF.

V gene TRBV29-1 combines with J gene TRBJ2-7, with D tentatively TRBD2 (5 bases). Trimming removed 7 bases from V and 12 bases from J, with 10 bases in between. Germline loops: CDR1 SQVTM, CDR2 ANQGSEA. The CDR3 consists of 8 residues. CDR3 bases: TGCAGCGGTGACCGGGGGTACTTC. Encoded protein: CSGDRGYF.

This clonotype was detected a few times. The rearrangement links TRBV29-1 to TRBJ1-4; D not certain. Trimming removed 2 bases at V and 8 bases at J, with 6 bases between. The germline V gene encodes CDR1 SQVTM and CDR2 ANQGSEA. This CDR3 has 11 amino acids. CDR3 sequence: CSVESGEKLFF. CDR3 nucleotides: TGCAGCGTTGAATCGGGAGAAAAACTGTTTTTT. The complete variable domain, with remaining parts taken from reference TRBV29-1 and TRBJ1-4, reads SAVISQKPSRDICQRGTSLTIQCQVDSQVTMMFWYRQQPGQSLTLIATANQGSEATYESGFVIDKFPISRPNLTFSTLTVSNMSPEDSSIYLCSVESGEKLFFGSGTQLSVL.

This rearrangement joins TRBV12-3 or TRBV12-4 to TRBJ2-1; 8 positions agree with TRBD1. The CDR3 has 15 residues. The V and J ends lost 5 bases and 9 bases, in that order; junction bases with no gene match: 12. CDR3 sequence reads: CASSPRTGPGVEQFF. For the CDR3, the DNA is TGTGCCAGCAGTCCACGGACAGGGCCCGGGGTTGAGCAGTTCTTC.

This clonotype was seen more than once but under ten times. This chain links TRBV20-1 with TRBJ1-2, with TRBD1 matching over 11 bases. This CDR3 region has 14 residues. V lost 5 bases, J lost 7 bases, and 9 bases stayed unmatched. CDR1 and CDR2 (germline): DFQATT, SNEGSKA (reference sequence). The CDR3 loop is CSAYRTGGGGGYTF. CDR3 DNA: TGCAGTGCTTATAGGACAGGGGGCGGAGGTGGCTACACCTTC.

The CDR3 DNA reads TGTGCCAGCAGTTTATCCCCCGGCAGTCTCTATGGCTACACCTTC. It translates to CASSLSPGSLYGYTF. The chain couples TRBV28 to TRBJ1-2; no firm D call. CDR3 length: 15 residues. CDR1 MDHEN and CDR2 SYDVKM come from the germline V gene. V dropped 1 base and J dropped 4 bases, with 13 bases sitting between them.

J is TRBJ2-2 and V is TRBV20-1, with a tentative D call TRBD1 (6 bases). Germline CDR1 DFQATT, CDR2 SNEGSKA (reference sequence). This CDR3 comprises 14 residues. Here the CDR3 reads CRANGGQNTGELFF. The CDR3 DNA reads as TGCAGGGCGAATGGGGGACAGAACACCGGGGAGCTGTTTTTT.

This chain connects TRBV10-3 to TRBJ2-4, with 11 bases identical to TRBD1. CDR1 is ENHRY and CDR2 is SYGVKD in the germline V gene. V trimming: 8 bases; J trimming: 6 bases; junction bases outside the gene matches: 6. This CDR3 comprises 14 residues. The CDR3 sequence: CAIGAGQGGNIQYF. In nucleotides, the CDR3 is TGTGCCATCGGAGCGGGACAGGGGGGAAACATTCAGTACTTC.

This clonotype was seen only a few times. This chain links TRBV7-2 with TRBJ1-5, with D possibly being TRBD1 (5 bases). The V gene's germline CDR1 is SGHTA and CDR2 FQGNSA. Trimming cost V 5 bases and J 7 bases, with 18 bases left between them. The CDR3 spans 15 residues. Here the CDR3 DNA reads TGTGCCAGCAGCCCTCTCCTCGGGGGTGGGCAGCCCCAGCATTTT. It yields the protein CASSPLLGGGQPQHF. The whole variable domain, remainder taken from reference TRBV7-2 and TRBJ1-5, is GAGVSQSPSNKVTEKGKDVELRCDPISGHTALYWYRQSLGQGLEFLIYFQGNSAPDKSGLPSDRFSAERTGGSVSTLTIQRTQQEDSAVYLCASSPLLGGGQPQHFGDGTRLSIL.

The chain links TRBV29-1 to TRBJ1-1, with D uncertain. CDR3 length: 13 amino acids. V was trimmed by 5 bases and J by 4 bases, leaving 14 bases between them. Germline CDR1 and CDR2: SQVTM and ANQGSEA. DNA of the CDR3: TGCAGCGTTACACAGAAGATGAGCACTGAAGCTTTCTTT. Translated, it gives CSVTQKMSTEAFF.

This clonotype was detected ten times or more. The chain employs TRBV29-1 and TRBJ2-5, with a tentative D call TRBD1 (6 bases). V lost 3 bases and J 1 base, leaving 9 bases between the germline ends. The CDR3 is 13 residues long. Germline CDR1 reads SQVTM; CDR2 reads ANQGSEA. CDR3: CSVEGAAQETQYF. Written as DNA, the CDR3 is TGCAGCGTTGAGGGGGCAGCCCAAGAGACCCAGTACTTC.

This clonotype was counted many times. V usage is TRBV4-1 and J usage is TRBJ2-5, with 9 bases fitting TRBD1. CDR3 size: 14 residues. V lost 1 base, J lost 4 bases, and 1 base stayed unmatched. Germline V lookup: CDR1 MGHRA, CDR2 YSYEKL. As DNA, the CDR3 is TGCGCCAGCAGCCAAGCACAGGGGGCAGAGACCCAGTACTTC. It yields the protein CASSQAQGAETQYF.

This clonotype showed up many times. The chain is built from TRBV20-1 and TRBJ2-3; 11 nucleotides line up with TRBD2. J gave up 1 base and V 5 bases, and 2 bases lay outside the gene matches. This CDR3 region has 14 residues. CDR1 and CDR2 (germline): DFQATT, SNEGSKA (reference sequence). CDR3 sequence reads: CSAPGLAGTDTQYF. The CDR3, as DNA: TGCAGTGCTCCGGGACTAGCGGGCACAGATACGCAGTATTTT.

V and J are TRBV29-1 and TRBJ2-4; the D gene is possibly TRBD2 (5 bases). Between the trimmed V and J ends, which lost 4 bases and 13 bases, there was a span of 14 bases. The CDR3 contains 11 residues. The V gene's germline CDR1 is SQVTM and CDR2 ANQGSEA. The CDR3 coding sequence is TGCAGCGTTGCCACTAGTGAAGGACAGTACTTC. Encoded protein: CSVATSEGQYF.

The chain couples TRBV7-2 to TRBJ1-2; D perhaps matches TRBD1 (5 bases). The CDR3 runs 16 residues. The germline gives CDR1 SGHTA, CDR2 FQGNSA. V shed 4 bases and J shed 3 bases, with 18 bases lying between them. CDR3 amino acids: CASSSGVAGLYYGYTF. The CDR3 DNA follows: TGTGCCAGCAGCTCAGGAGTGGCGGGGCTTTACTATGGCTACACCTTC. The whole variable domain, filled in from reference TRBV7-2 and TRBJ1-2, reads GAGVSQSPSNKVTEKGKDVELRCDPISGHTALYWYRQSLGQGLEFLIYFQGNSAPDKSGLPSDRFSAERTGGSVSTLTIQRTQQEDSAVYLCASSSGVAGLYYGYTFGSGTRLTVV.